The clone carrying this T cell receptor beta chain was recorded at least ten times. These data are taken from a study of blood T cell repertoires in COVID-19. Study in general: Some COVID-19 samples were acute and others convalescent; all came from the United States, Italy and Spain. From T cells, B-cell-depleted T cells, or PBMCs came the material, which was cDNA or gDNA.

V shed 0 bases and J 7 bases; nucleotides not matched to a gene: 4. Germline V gives CDR1 SGHNT, CDR2 YENEEA. This CDR3 comprises 15 residues. The protocol was immunoSEQ multiplex PCR, while the TCRdb copy is restricted to in-frame clones and leaves out a portion. This repertoire shows about 250,000 clones, approximately 82% found once; its top ten account for approximately 5%. The age range of participants was 18 to 89 years, with residence in about two dozen US areas. This receptor was identified in a middle-aged man who had been exposed to COVID-19. The chain uses TRBV11-3 and TRBJ2-1; the match to TRBD2 covers 9 bases. The sequenced sample consisted of PBMCs or T cells enriched from blood (not recorded which). DNA of the CDR3: TGTGCCAGCAGCTTAGATAAGCGGGAGGTGAATGAGCAGTTCTTC. It codes for CASSLDKREVNEQFF.